This T cell receptor beta chain was recovered during a study of cytomegalovirus exposure and HLA in healthy donors. The table lists this clone with a count of one. The antigen remains unidentified. The PCR made use of 60 Vbeta and 13 Jbeta primers. TCRdb keeps only in-frame clones here, not all; method: immunoSEQ multiplex PCR. The table lists 120,000 or so clones, roughly 79% of them singletons. Study observations and caveats: Across HLA loci, a later analysis found differing TCR association rates, with DRB1 most and HLA-C fewest. Reports indicated that the classifier achieved high specificity and sensitivity in diagnosing cytomegalovirus status.

The CDR3 is made up of 16 amino acids. Germline CDR1 SNHLY, CDR2 FYNNEI. With 5 bases removed from V and 0 bases from J, the gap between germline ends came to 14 bases. The TCR originated in a middle-aged woman in good health and CMV-seronegative. The sequenced material came from PBMCs. This rearrangement joins TRBV2 to TRBJ2-1; a possible D gene is TRBD1 (6 bases). The CDR3 loop is CASSLYRASSYNEQFF. The CDR3 nucleotides read TGTGCCAGCAGTCTATACAGGGCGAGCTCCTACAATGAGCAGTTCTTC.